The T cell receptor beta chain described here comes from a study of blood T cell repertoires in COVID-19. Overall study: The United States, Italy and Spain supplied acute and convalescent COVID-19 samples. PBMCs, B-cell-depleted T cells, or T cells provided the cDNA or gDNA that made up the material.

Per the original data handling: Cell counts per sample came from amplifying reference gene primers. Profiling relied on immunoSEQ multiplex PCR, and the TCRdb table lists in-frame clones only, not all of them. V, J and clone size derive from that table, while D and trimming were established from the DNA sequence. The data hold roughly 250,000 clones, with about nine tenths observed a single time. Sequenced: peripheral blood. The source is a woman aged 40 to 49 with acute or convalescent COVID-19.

The CDR3 DNA is TGTGCCAGCAGCTCGGGACAGTACACCGGGGAGCTGTTTTTT. The encoded protein is CASSSGQYTGELFF. The gene calls are TRBV11-2 and TRBJ2-2, with 7 bases matching TRBD1. The germline gives CDR1 SGHAT, CDR2 FQNNGV. The CDR3 contains 14 residues. Trimming removed 4 bases from V and 3 bases from J; junction bases left unmatched: 2.